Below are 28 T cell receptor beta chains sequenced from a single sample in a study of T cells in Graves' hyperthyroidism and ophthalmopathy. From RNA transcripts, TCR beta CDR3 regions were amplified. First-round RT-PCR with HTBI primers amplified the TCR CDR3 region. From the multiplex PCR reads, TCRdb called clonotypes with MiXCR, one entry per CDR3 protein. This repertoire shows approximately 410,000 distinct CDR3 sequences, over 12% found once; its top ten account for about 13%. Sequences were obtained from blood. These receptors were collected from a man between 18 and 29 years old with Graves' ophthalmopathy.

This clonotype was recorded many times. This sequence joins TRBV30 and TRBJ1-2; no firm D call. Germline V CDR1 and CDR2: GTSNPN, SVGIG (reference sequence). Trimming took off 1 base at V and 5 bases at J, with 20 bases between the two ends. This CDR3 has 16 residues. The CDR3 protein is CAWSAYPPGDGYGYTF. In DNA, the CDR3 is TGTGCCTGGAGTGCATACCCCCCCGGGGATGGGTATGGCTACACCTTC.

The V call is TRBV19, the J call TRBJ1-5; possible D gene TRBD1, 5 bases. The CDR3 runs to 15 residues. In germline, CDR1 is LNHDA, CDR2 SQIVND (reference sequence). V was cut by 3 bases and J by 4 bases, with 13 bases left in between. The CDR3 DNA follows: TGTGCCAGTAGTATTGGCCAGGGAGGTAATCAGCCCCAGCATTTT. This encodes CASSIGQGGNQPQHF.

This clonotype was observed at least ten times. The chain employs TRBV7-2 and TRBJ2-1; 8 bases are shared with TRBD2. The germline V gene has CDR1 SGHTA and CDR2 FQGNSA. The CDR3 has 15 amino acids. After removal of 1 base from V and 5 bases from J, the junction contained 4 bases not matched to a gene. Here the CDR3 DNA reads TGTGCCAGCAGCTTAGGCCCTAGCGGGCACAATGAGCAGTTCTTC. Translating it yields CASSLGPSGHNEQFF.

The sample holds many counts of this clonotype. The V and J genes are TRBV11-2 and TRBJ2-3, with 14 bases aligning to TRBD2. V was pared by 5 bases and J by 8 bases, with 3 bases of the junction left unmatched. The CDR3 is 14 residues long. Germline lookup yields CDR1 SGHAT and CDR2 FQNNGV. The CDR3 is CASSPGTSGSTQYF. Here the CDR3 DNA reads TGTGCCAGCAGCCCAGGGACTAGCGGGAGTACGCAGTATTTT.

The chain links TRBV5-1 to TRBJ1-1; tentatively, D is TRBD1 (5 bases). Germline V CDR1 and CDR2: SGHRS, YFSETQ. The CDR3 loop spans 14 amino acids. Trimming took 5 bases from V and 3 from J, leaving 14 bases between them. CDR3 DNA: TGCGCCAGCAGTGTGGGGGGGATGGACACTGAAGCTTTCTTT. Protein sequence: CASSVGGMDTEAFF.

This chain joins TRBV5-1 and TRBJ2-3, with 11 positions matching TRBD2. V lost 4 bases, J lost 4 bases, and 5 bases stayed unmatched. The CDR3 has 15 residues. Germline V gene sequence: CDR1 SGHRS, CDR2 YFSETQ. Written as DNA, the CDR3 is TGCGCCAGCAGCATCACTAGCGGGGGAGCAGATACGCAGTATTTT. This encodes CASSITSGGADTQYF.

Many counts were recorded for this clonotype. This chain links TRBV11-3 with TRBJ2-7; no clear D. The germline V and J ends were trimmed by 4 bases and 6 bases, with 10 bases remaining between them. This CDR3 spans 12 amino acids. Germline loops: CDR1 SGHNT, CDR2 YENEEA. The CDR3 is CASSYGLSEQYF. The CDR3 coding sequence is TGTGCCAGCAGCTACGGGCTAAGCGAGCAGTACTTC.

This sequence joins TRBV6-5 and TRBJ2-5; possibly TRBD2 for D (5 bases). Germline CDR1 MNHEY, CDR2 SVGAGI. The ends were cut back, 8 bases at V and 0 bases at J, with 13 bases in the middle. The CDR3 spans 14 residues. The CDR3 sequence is CASCRGINQETQYF. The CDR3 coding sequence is TGTGCCAGCTGCCGAGGGATTAACCAAGAGACCCAGTACTTC.

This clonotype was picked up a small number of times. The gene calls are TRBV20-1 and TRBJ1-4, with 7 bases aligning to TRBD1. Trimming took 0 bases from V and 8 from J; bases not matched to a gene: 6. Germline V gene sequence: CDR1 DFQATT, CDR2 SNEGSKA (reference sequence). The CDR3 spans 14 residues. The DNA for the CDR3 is TGCAGTGCTAGAGATCCGACAGGGCGGGAAAAACTGTTTTTT. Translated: CSARDPTGREKLFF.

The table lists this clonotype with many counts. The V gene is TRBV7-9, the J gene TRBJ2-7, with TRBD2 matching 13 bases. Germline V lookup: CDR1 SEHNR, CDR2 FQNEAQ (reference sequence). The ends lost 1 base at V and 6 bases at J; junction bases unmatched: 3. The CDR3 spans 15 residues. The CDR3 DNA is TGTGCCAGCAGCTTAGGGACTAGCGGGGGTCGCGAGCAGTACTTC. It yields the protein CASSLGTSGGREQYF.

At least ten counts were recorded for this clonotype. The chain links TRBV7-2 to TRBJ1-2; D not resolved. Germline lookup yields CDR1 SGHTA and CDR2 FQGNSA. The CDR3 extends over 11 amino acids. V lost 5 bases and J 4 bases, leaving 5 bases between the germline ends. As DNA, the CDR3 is TGTGCCAGCAGCGTCTCCTATGGCTACACCTTC. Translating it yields CASSVSYGYTF.

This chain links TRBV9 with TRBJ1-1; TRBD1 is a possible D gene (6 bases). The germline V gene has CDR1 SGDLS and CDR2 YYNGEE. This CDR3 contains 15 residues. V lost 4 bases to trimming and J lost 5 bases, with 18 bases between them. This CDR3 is CASSFGGQWGTEAFF. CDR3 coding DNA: TGTGCCAGCAGCTTCGGGGGCCAGTGGGGAACTGAAGCTTTCTTT.

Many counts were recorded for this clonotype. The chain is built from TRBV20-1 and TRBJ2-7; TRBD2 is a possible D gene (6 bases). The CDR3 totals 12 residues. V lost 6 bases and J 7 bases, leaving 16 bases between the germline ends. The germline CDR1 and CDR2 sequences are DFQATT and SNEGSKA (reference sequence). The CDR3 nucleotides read TGCAGTGCAAGGGACTTCCTTCTAGAGCAGTACTTC. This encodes CSARDFLLEQYF.

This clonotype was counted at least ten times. The DNA for the CDR3 is TGTGCCAGCTCACCCCCTAGGCCTCAGCAGTTCTTC. Encoded protein: CASSPPRPQQFF. The chain combines TRBV18 with TRBJ2-1; D gene uncertain. CDR3 length equals 12 residues. Trimming cost V 3 bases and J 11 bases, with 11 bases left between them. CDR1 KGHSH and CDR2 LQKENI come from the germline V gene.

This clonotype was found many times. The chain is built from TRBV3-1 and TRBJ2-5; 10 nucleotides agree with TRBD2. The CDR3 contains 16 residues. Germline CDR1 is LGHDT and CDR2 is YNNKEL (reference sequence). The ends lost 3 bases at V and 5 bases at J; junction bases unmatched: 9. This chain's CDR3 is CASSHRTSGGDETQYF. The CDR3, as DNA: TGTGCCAGCAGCCACCGGACTAGCGGAGGGGACGAGACCCAGTACTTC.

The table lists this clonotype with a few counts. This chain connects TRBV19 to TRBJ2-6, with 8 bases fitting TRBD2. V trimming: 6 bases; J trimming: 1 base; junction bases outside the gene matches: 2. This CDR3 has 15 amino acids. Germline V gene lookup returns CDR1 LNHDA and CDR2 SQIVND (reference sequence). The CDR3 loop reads CASRTSASGANVLTF. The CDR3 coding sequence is TGTGCCAGTAGGACTAGCGCTTCTGGGGCCAACGTCCTGACTTTC. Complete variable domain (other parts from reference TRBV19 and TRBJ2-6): DGGITQSPKYLFRKEGQNVTLSCEQNLNHDAMYWYRQDPGQGLRLIYYSQIVNDFQKGDIAEGYSVSREKKESFPLTVTSAQKNPTAFYLCASRTSASGANVLTFGAGSRLTVL.

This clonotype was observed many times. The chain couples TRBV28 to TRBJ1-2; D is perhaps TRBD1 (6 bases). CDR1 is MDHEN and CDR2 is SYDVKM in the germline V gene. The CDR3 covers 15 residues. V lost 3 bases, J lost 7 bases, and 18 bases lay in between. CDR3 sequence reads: CASSLLGGGAFGYTF. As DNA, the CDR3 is TGTGCCAGCAGTTTGTTGGGGGGGGGCGCATTTGGCTACACCTTC.

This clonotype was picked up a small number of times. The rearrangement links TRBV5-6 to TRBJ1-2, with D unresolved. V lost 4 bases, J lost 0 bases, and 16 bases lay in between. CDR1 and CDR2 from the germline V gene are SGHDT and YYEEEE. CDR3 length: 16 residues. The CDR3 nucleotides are TGTGCCAGCAGCCTGGTACGTCCAACCCCTAACTATGGCTACACCTTC. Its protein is CASSLVRPTPNYGYTF.

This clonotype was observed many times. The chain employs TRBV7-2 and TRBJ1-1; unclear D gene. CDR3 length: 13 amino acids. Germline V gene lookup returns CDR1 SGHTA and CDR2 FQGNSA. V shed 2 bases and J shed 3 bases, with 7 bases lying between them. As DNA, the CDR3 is TGTGCCAGCAGCTTATTTCCCTACACTGAAGCTTTCTTT. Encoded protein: CASSLFPYTEAFF.

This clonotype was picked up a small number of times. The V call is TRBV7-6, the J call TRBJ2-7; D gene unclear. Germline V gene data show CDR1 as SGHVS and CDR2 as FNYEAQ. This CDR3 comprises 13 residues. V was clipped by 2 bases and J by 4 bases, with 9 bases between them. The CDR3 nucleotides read TGTGCCAGCAGCTTATCGGTCGAGTACGAGCAGTACTTC. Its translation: CASSLSVEYEQYF.

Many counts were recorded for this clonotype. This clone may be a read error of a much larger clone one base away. The CDR3 reads CATSGGNTEAFF. The CDR3 DNA reads as TGTGCCACCAGTGGTGGCAACACTGAAGCTTTCTTT. This chain connects TRBV24-1 to TRBJ1-1; D is unresolved. In germline, CDR1 is KGHDR, CDR2 SFDVKD. V was pared by 5 bases and J by 2 bases, with 5 bases between. This CDR3 region has 12 residues.

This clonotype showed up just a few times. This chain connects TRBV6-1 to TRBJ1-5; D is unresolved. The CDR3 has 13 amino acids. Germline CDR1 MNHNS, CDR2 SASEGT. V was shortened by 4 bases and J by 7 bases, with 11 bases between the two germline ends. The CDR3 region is CASSAAIGQPQHF. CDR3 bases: TGTGCCAGCAGTGCGGCCATTGGCCAGCCCCAGCATTTT.

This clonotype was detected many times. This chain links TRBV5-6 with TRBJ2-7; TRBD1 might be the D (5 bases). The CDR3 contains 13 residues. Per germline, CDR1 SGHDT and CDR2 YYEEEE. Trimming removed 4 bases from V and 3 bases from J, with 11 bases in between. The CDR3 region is CASSQDTDYEQYF. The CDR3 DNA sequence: TGTGCCAGCAGCCAGGACACGGACTACGAGCAGTACTTC.

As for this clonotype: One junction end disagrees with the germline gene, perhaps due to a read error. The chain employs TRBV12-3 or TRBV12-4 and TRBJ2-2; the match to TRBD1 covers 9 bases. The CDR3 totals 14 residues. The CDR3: CASTTGGPPGGLFF. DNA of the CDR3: TGTGCCAGCACCACAGGGGGCCCACCTGGGGGGCTGTTTTTT.

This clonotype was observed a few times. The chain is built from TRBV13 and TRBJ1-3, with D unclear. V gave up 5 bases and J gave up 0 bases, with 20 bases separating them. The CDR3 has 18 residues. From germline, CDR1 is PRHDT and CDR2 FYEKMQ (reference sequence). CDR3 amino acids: CASSPIQSPVPSGNTIYF. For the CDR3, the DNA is TGTGCCAGCAGCCCCATACAGAGCCCAGTCCCCTCTGGAAACACCATATATTTT.

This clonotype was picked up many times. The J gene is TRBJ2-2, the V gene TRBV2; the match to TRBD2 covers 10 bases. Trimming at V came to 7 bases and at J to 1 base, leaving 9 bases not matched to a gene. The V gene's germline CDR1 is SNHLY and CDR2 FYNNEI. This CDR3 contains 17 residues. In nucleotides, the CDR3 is TGTGCCAGCACGACATACTCTAGCGGGGGGAACACCGGGGAGCTGTTTTTT. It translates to CASTTYSSGGNTGELFF.

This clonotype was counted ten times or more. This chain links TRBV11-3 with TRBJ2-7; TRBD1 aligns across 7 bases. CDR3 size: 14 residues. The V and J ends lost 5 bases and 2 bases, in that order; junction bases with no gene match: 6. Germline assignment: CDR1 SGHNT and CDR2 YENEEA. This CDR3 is CASSLRTGPYEQYF. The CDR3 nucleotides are TGTGCCAGCAGCCTCCGGACAGGCCCCTACGAGCAGTACTTC.

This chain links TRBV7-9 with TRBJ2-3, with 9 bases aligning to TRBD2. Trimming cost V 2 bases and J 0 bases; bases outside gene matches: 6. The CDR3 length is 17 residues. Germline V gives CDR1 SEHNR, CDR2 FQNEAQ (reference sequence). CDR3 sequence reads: CASSLFAGGHSTDTQYF. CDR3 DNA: TGTGCCAGCAGCTTATTCGCGGGGGGGCATAGCACAGATACGCAGTATTTT. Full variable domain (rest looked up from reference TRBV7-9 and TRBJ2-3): DTGVSQNPRHKITKRGQNVTFRCDPISEHNRLYWYRQTLGQGPEFLTYFQNEAQLEKSRLLSDRFSAERPKGSFSTLEIQRTEQGDSAMYLCASSLFAGGHSTDTQYFGPGTRLTVL.